This TCR beta chain was recorded in a study of tumor and adjacent non-tumor tissue in lung cancer (dated 2018 in TCRdb). With regard to the full study: The cohort included some twelve adenocarcinoma, 2 squamous cell carcinoma and 1 small cell lung cancer patients. For each patient, one tumor sample and one normal lung sample were taken, giving approximately 33 paired specimens that underwent TCRbeta CDR3 sequencing. Using bulk TCRbeta repertoires from 15 lung cancer patients, the study set lung tumor tissue side by side with matched distant non-tumor lung tissue. Sequencing generated a total of about 130,000,000 productive TCRbeta reads, averaging roughly 4.2 million reads per sample. Among the approximately 15 patients, ages ranged from about 31 to 76 years, some 10 were men and 5 were women, and disease was TNM stage I to III.

RNA was isolated from bulk, unsorted tissue, and RNA quality was assessed with a NanoDrop ND-1000 and an Agilent 2100. Newly diagnosed lung cancer patients without prior chemotherapy who had been admitted for thoracic surgery in China between August and November 2014 were enrolled as donors. Anyone who had undergone radiotherapy or chemotherapy before, or who had another cancer at the same time, was left out of the study. Pieces of surgical tissue measuring roughly 1-2.3 cm3 were kept in RNAlater solution and stored at -80 degrees C until use. The germline V gene gives CDR1 as MNHNS and CDR2 as SASEGT. The junction carries 15 bases between V and J, which are trimmed by 1 base and 6 bases respectively. The CDR3 has 16 amino acids, counting the end cysteine and phenylalanine. Just the 48-base CDR3 DNA is kept, in frame starting at base 1. Results and caveats for the whole study, not just this receptor: Only approximately 14 patients were included in the cohort, and the need for larger samples and more detailed clinical data was noted by the authors. The sequencing platform is not named in the methods, and unique molecular identifiers are not mentioned. TCR diversity was significantly higher in younger patients, and higher tumor TCR diversity was associated with shorter overall and disease-free survival. Peripheral blood was not sequenced, so blood TCRbeta repertoires in these lung cancer patients were not examined. Significantly higher TCR diversity (inverse Simpson) was observed in tumor tissue than in normal lung tissue (approximately 440 vs 150, P = 0.0075, Mann-Whitney U test). The top 100 clones made up a significantly larger cumulative share of the repertoire in normal lung than in tumor tissue.

This clonotype was observed at least ten times. There is no known antigen for this receptor. The sample holds no much larger clone one base away, and base qualities are not on file. The library was produced with multiplex PCR. Sequencing instrument: Illumina HiSeq 2500. TCRbeta libraries were constructed through three rounds of nested PCR with primers (Table S4) according to protocols adapted from ARM-PCR. Before sequencing, PCR products of 200-500 bp were cut from the gel and purified using the QIAquick gel extraction kit. Regarding the original processing steps: Trimmomatic was used to clean the reads, FLASH was used to merge the reads into complete CDR3 sequences, and MiTCR was used to assign the reads to V(D)J germline segments. Clonal diversity was calculated as the inverse Simpson's index using VDJtools. In-frame sequences lacking a premature stop codon were counted as productive reads. TCRdb passed the public sequencing reads through fastp at Q25 and MiXCR, retaining productive beta sequences. Each CDR3 protein appears once, grouped with its most common genes and DNA. TCRdb's processing, not the authors', yielded these V and J calls. The sample contains fewer than 150,000 distinct CDR3 sequences, approximately 72% of them found a single time. Together, the top ten hold 15% to 20% of the sample.

The sample comprised lung tumor tissue. The rearrangement joined TRBV6-1 to TRBJ2-2, with the D gene not clear enough to name. This clonotype was sampled from a man in his 60s with small cell lung cancer. The bases are TGTGCCAGCAGTGAAGACCATGGCATGCCGGCCGGGGAGCTGTTTTTT. It translates as CASSEDHGMPAGELFF.